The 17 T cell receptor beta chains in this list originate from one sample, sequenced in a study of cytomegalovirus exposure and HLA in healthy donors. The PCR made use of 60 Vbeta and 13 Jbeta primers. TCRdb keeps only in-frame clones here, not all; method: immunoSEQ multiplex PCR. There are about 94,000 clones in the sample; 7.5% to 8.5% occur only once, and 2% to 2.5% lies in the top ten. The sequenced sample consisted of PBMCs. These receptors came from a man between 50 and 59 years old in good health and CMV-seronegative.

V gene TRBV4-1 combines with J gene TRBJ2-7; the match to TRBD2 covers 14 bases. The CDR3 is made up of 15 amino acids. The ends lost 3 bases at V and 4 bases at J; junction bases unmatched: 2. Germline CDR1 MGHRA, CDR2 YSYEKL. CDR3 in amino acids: CASSQTSGGGYEQYF. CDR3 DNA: TGCGCCAGCAGCCAGACTAGCGGGGGGGGGTACGAGCAGTACTTC.

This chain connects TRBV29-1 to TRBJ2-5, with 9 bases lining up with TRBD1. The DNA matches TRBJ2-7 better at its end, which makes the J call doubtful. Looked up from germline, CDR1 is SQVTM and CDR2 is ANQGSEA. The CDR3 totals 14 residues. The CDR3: CSVSPGTGTYEQYF. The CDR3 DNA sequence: TGCAGCGTATCCCCCGGGACAGGGACCTACGAGCAGTACTTC.

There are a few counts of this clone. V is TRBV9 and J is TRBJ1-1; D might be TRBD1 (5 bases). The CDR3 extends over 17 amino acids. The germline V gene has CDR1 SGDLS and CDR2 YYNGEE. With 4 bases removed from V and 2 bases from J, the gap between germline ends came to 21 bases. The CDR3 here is CASSPLVMGGANTEAFF. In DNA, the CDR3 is TGTGCCAGCAGCCCCCTGGTGATGGGAGGGGCCAACACTGAAGCTTTCTTT.

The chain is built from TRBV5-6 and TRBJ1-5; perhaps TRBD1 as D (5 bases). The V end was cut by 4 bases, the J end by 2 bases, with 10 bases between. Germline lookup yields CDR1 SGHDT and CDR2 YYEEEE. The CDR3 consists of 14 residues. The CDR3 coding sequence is TGTGCCAGCAGCCCGGGGGTGGGCAATCAGCCCCAGCATTTT. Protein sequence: CASSPGVGNQPQHF.

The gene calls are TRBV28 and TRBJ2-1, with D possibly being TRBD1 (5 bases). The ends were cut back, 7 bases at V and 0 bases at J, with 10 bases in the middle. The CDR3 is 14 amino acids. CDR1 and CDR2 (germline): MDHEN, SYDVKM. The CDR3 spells CASTSQGSYNEQFF. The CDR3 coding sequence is TGTGCCAGCACCTCGCAGGGCTCCTACAATGAGCAGTTCTTC.

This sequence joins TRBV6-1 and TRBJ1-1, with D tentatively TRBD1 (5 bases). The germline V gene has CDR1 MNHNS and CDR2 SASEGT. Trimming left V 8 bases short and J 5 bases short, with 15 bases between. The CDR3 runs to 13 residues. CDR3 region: CASQGREATEAFF. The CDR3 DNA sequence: TGTGCCAGCCAGGGCAGGGAGGCGACTGAAGCTTTCTTT.

In nucleotides, the CDR3 is TGTGCCAGCACAGAGACAGGACAAGAGACCCAGTACTTC. Translation gives CASTETGQETQYF. V and J are TRBV9 and TRBJ2-5; the D gene is possibly TRBD1 (6 bases). V lost 6 bases and J 2 bases, leaving 11 bases between the germline ends. Looked up from germline, CDR1 is SGDLS and CDR2 is YYNGEE. This CDR3 has 13 residues.

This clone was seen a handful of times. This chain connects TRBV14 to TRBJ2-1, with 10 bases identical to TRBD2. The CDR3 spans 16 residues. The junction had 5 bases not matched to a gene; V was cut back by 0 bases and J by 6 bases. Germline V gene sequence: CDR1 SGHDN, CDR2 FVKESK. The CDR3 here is CASSQERSSGGNEQFF. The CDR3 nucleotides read TGTGCCAGCAGCCAAGAGCGGTCTAGCGGGGGCAATGAGCAGTTCTTC.

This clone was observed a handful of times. The CDR3 sequence is CSVGGLRRNTEAFF. CDR3 nucleotide sequence: TGCAGCGTTGGGGGGCTCAGGCGGAACACTGAAGCTTTCTTT. V usage is TRBV29-1 and J usage is TRBJ1-1; possibly TRBD1 for D (6 bases). Trimming shortened V by 4 bases and J by 1 base, and 13 bases separated the two germline ends. The CDR3 is made up of 14 amino acids. Germline CDR1 is SQVTM and CDR2 is ANQGSEA.

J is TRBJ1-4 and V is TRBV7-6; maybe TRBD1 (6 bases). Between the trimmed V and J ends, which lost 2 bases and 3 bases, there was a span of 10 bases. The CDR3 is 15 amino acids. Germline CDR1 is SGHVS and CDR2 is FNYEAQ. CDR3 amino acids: CASSLSGAANEKLFF. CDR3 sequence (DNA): TGTGCCAGCAGCTTATCAGGGGCGGCTAATGAAAAACTGTTTTTT. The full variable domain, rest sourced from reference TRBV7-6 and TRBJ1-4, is GAGVSQSPRYKVTKRGQDVALRCDPISGHVSLYWYRQALGQGPEFLTYFNYEAQQDKSGLPNDRFSAERPEGSISTLTIQRTEQRDSAMYRCASSLSGAANEKLFFGSGTQLSVL.

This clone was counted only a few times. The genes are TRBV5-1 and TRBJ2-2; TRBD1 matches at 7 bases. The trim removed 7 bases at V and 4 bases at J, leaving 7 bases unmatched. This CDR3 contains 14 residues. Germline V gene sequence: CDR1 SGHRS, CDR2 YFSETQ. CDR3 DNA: TGCGCCAGCCGATTCGGGACAGTCACCGGGGAGCTGTTTTTT. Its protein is CASRFGTVTGELFF. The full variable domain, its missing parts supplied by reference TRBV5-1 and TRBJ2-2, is KAGVTQTPRYLIKTRGQQVTLSCSPISGHRSVSWYQQTPGQGLQFLFEYFSETQRNKGNFPGRFSGRQFSNSRSEMNVSTLELGDSALYLCASRFGTVTGELFFGEGSRLTVL.

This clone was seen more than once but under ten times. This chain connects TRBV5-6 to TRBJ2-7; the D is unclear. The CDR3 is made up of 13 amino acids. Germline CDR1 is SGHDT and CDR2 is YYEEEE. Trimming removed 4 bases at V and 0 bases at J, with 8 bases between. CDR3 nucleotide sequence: TGTGCCAGCAGCCCCTACTTCTCCTACGAGCAGTACTTC. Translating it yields CASSPYFSYEQYF.

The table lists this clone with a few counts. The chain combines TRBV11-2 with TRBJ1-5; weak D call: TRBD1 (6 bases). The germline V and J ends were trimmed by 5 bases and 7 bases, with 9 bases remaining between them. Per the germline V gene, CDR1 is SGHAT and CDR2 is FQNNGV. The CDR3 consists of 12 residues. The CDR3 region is CASSTGSQPQHF. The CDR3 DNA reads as TGTGCCAGCAGCACAGGGTCCCAGCCCCAGCATTTT.

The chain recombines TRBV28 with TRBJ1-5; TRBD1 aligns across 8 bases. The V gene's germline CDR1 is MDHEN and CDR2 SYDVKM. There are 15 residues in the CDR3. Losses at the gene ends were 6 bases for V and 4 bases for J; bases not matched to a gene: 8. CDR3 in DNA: TGTGCCAGCAGATCTGGACAGGGTGGAAATCAGCCCCAGCATTTT. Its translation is CASRSGQGGNQPQHF.

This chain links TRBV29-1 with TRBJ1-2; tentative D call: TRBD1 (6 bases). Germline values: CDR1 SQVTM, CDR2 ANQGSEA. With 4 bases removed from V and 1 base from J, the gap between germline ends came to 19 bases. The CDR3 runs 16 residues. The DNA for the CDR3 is TGCAGCGTTGTGGGACACCCACTTAAGCTTAACTATGGCTACACCTTC. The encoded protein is CSVVGHPLKLNYGYTF. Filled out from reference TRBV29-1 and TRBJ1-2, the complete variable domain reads SAVISQKPSRDICQRGTSLTIQCQVDSQVTMMFWYRQQPGQSLTLIATANQGSEATYESGFVIDKFPISRPNLTFSTLTVSNMSPEDSSIYLCSVVGHPLKLNYGYTFGSGTRLTVV.

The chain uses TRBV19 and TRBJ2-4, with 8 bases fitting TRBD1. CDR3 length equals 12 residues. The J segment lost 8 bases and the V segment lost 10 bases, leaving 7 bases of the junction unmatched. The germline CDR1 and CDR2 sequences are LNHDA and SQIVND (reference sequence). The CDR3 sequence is CATAGGPDIQYF. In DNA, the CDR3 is TGTGCCACGGCAGGGGGCCCAGACATTCAGTACTTC.

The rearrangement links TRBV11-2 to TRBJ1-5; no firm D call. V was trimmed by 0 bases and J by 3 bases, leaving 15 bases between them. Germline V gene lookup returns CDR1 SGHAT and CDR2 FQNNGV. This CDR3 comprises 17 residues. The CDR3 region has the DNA TGTGCCAGCAGCTTAGACTCCGGGTATGATACCAATCAGCCCCAGCATTTT. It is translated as CASSLDSGYDTNQPQHF.